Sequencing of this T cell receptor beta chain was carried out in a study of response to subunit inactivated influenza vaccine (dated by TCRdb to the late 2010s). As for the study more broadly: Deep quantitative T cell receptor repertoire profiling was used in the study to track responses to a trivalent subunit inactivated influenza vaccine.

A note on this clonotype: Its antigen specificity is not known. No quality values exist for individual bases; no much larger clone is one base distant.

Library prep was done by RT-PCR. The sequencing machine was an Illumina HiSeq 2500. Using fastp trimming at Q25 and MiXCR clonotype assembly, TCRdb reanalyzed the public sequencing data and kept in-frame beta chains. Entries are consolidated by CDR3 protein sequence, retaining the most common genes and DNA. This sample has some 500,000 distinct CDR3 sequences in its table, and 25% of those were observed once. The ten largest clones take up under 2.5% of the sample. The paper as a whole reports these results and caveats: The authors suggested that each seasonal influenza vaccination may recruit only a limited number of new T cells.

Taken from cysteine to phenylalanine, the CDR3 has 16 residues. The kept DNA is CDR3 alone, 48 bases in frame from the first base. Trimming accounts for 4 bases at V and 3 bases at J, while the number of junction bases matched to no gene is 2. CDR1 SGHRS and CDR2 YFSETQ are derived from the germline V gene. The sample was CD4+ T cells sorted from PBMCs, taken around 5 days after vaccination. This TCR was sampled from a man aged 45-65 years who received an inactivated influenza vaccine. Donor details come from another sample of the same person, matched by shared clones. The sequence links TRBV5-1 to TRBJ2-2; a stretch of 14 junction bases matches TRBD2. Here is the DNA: TGCGCCAGCAGCGGGACTAGCGGGAGCTACACCGGGGAGCTGTTTTTT. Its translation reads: CASSGTSGSYTGELFF.